This paragraph reports one TCR beta chain. Its antigen is not known. Other nucleotide sequences from this sample produce the same CDR3. This record belongs to a study of shared clonotypes between healthy human individuals. The data were produced by immunoSEQ multiplex PCR, yet TCRdb's version contains in-frame clones alone and is incomplete. In the table there are approximately 2,200,000 clones, under 95% of which are singletons. Notes on the study in general: With a handful of donors compared, approximately 5% of naive CD4 clonotypes were shared.

CD45RO-negative cells were positively selected for CCR7, leaving out terminally differentiated effector memory CD45RA+ cells. V dropped 0 bases and J dropped 3 bases, with 4 bases sitting between them. The V gene's germline CDR1 is SGHDT and CDR2 YYEEEE. The CDR3 totals 13 residues. This TCR was recovered from a young man in good health. Some clones in this sample may be carry-over from other donors' samples. What was sequenced was naive CD8+ T cells from PBMCs. The chain carries TRBV5-6 and TRBJ1-5, with unresolved D. The CDR3 sequence is CASSLGANQPQHF. The CDR3 nucleotides read TGTGCCAGCAGCTTGGGGGCCAATCAGCCCCAGCATTTT.